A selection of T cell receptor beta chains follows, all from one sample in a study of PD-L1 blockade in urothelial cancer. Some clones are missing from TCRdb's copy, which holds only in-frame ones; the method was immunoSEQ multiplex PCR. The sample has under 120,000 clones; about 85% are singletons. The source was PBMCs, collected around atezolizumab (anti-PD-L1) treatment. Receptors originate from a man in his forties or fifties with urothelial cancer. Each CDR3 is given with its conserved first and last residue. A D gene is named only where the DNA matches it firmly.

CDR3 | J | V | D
CASRKGSSGYNEQFF | TRBJ2-1 | TRBV6-4 | TRBD2
CASSLISGETQYF | TRBJ2-5 | TRBV7-3 | .
CASSLELGGSTYSGETQYF | TRBJ2-5 | TRBV11-2 | TRBD2
CATSGRLAGDNEQFF | TRBJ2-1 | TRBV15 | TRBD2
CASSHGRLEQYF | TRBJ2-7 | TRBV13 | .
CAWGVGGGPYEQYF | TRBJ2-7 | TRBV30 | .
CASSGGNTGELFF | TRBJ2-2 | TRBV5-1 | .
CASSLVRGSGTGELFF | TRBJ2-2 | TRBV7-8 | .
CASSQQPDISTGANVLTF | TRBJ2-6 | TRBV18 | .
CASSQRRGIAKNIQYF | TRBJ2-4 | TRBV5-6 | .
CASSMGALAGGIRETQYF | TRBJ2-5 | TRBV7-8 | TRBD2
CASSPQGSNEQFF | TRBJ2-1 | TRBV18 | .
CASRGFGNTDTQYF | TRBJ2-3 | TRBV9 | .
CASSHGRDRVEKLFF | TRBJ1-4 | TRBV14 | TRBD1
CASSLRGGVETQYF | TRBJ2-5 | TRBV5-4 | .
CASSRREWNEQFF | TRBJ2-1 | TRBV5-1 | .
CASSLGTGTRDTQYF | TRBJ2-3 | TRBV5-1 | TRBD1
CASSFKDYNSYNEQFF | TRBJ2-1 | TRBV7-9 | .
CASSLAELAGETQYF | TRBJ2-5 | TRBV7-9 | TRBD2
CAISDPPTKFF | TRBJ2-1 | TRBV10-3 | .
CASSRPVTRQQNEKLFF | TRBJ1-4 | TRBV28 | .
CASSLDPGGSDTQYF | TRBJ2-3 | TRBV7-3 | .
CASSPYPAGGNYNEQFF | TRBJ2-1 | TRBV4-1 | TRBD2
CASSPSGSPYEQYF | TRBJ2-7 | TRBV7-7 | TRBD2
CASSLSTPYRGGTGELFF | TRBJ2-2 | TRBV19 | .
CASSQEGWQGAINTEAFF | TRBJ1-1 | TRBV4-2 | TRBD1
CASSSRTGGKDEAFF | TRBJ1-1 | TRBV5-1 | TRBD1
CASSLVQGINTGELFF | TRBJ2-2 | TRBV5-1 | .
CASSRGTGDNQPQHF | TRBJ1-5 | TRBV4-1 | TRBD1
CASSLFLASRDRLAGDSTDTQYF | TRBJ2-3 | TRBV18 | TRBD2
CASSKDRVGIQPQHF | TRBJ1-5 | TRBV7-9 | TRBD1